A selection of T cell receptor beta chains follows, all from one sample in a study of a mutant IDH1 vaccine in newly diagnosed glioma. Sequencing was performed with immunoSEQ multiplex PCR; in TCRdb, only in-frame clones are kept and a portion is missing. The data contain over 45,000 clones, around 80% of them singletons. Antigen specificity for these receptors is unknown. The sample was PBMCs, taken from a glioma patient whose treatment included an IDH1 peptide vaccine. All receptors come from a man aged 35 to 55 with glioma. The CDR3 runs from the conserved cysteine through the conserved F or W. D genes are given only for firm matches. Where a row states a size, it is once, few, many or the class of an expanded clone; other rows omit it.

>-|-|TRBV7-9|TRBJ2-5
TGTGCCAGCAGCTTAACGCCAGGGACCCAGTACTTC
CASSLTPGTQYF
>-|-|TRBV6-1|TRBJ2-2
TGTGCCAGCAGTGAAATTCGGGGCGGGGAGCTGTTTTTT
CASSEIRGGELFF
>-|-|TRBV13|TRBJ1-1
TGTGCCAGCAGCCGAATTAGCACCCTGAACACTGAAGCTTTCTTT
CASSRISTLNTEAFF
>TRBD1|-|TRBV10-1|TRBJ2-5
TGCGCCAGCAGCACAGGGGGCTCTGAGACCCAGTACTTC
CASSTGGSETQYF
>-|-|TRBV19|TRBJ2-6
TGTGCCAGTAGTTTCGCTGGGGCCAACGTCCTGACTTTC
CASSFAGANVLTF
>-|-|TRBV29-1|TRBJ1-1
TGCAGCGTTGAAGATCCTCTTGGAGGGGGATTGGGGAGAGCTGAAGCTTTCTTT
CSVEDPLGGGLGRAEAFF
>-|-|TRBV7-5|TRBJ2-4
TGTGTCAGAAGCTTAGTTGGGCAGAACAAAGCCAAAAACATTCAGTACTTC
CVRSLVGQNKAKNIQYF
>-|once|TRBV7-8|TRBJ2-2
TGTGCCAGCAGCCCCTACAGGGGGGGGACCGGGGAGCTGTTTTTT
CASSPYRGGTGELFF
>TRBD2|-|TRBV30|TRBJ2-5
TGTGCCTGGAGCCGGACTAGCGGGGAGGGGACCCAGTACTTC
CAWSRTSGEGTQYF
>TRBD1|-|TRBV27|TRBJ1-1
TGTGCCAGCAGACTGACAGGGATGAACACTGAAGCTTTCTTT
CASRLTGMNTEAFF
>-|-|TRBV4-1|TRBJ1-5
TGCGCCAGCAGCCAAGATAGGGCAGAGGGAAGGCCCCAGCATTTT
CASSQDRAEGRPQHF
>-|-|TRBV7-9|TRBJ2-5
TGTGCCACCGGGGCGAACCAAGAGACCCAGTACTTC
CATGANQETQYF
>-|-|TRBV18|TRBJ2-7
TGTGCCAGCTCACACCCCACGGCTATTACTATCCACGAGCAGTACTTC
CASSHPTAITIHEQYF
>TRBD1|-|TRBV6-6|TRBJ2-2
TGTGCCAGCAGTTACAAAACAGGGGTCGACACCGGGGAGCTGTTTTTT
CASSYKTGVDTGELFF
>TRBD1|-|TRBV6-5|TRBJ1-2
TGTGCCAGCAGCCGAGCGGGACAGGGGGGCGGTGGCTACACCTTC
CASSRAGQGGGGYTF
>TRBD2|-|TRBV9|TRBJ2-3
TGTGCCAGCAGCGTAACAGCGGGGGGGACAGATACGCAGTATTTT
CASSVTAGGTDTQYF
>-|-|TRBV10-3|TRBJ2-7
TGTGCCACCGCCGACCGGGCTACCTACGAGCAGTACTTC
CATADRATYEQYF
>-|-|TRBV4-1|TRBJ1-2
TGCGCCAGCAGCCAAGCCGGGGGAGGCTATGGCTACACCTTC
CASSQAGGGYGYTF
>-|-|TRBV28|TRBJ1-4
TGTGCCAGCAGTTTTCTGGGGAGGGGCAATGAAAAACTGTTTTTT
CASSFLGRGNEKLFF
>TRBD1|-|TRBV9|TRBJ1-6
TGTGCCAGCAGCTATCCGAAGGAGGGCCCGACAGGGTCCTATAATTCACCCCTCCACTTT
CASSYPKEGPTGSYNSPLHF
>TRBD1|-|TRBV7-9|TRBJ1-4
TGTGCCAGCAGCCTACAGGGGTGGACTAATGAACTGTTTTTT
CASSLQGWTNELFF
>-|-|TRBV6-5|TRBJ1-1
TGTGCCAGCAGTTACGGTCTGGGGAACACTGAAGCTTTCTTT
CASSYGLGNTEAFF
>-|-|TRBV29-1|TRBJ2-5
TGCAGCGTTGCCCGACAGACACAAGAGACCCAGTACTTC
CSVARQTQETQYF
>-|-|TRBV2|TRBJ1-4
TGTGCCAGCAACCGGGATGAGGGTGAAAAACTGTTTTTT
CASNRDEGEKLFF
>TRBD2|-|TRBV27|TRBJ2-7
TGTGCCAGCAGTCCCCTAGTGAGCGGGGGGCTAGCCTACGAGCAGTACTTC
CASSPLVSGGLAYEQYF
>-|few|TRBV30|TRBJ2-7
TGTGCCTGGAGTGCACAGGCCTACGAGCAGTACTTC
CAWSAQAYEQYF
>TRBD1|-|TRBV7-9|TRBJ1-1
TGTGCCAGCAGCTCTTCCGGACAGGGGGCGACTGAAGCTTTCTTT
CASSSSGQGATEAFF
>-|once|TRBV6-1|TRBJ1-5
TGTGCCAGCAGTGACAGCAATCAGCCCCAGCATTTT
CASSDSNQPQHF
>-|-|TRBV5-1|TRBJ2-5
TGCGCCAGCAGCACGACAGGAAGCGGAGAGACCCAGTACTTC
CASSTTGSGETQYF
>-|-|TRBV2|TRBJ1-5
TGTGCCAGCAGTGTAGACAGGACCAGCAATCAGCCCCAGCATTTT
CASSVDRTSNQPQHF
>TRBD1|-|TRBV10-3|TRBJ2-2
TGTGCCGCCGCGTCGGGGACAGCGAACACCGGGGAGCTGTTTTTT
CAAASGTANTGELFF
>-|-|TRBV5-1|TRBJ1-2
TGCGCCAGCAGCTTGGATCAGGGTTTGAGCGGCTACACCTTC
CASSLDQGLSGYTF
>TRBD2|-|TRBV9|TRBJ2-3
TGTGCCAGCAGCCCTTTAGGGTCCGGGGGGGCCGCAGATACGCAGTATTTT
CASSPLGSGGAADTQYF
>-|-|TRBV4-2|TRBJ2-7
TGTGCCAGCAGCCAAGATAGGACTCGCAACGAGCAGTACTTC
CASSQDRTRNEQYF
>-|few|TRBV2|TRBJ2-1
TGTGCCAGCAGGGATCGAGAGCGGCTCCTCTACAATGAGCAGTTCTTC
CASRDRERLLYNEQFF
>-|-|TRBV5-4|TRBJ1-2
TGTGCCAGCAGCACGGACAGACATGGCTACACCTTC
CASSTDRHGYTF
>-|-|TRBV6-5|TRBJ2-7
TGTGCCAGCAGTTACTCCGGGGTTGGACGCAGTTACGAGCAGTACTTC
CASSYSGVGRSYEQYF
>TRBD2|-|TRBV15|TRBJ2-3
TGTGCCACCAGCAGAGAGCTTACTAGCGGGGCGGGGGATACGCAGTATTTT
CATSRELTSGAGDTQYF
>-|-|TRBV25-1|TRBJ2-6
TGTGCCAGCCGAACTGGGGCCAACGTCCTGACTTTC
CASRTGANVLTF
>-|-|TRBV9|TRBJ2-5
TGTGCCAGCAGCCCCCGTCCCCAAGAGACCCAGTACTTC
CASSPRPQETQYF
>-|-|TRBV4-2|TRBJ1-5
TGTGCCAGCAGCCTCGGGAATCAGCCCCAGCATTTT
CASSLGNQPQHF
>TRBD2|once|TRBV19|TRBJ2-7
TGTGCCACAGCGGGGTGGTTTGGGAGATCTAACGAGCAGTACTTC
CATAGWFGRSNEQYF
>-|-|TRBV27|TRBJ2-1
TGTGCCAGCAGTTTAAGTGCCCCGGGACCGATGCTAGATGAGCAGTTCTTC
CASSLSAPGPMLDEQFF
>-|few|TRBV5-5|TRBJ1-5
TGTGCCAGCACCCCGGGGATGGATGACAATCAGCCCCAGCATTTT
CASTPGMDDNQPQHF
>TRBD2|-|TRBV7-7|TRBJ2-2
TGTGCTAGCAGCCCCCGGACCGGGGGGGTCGGGGAGCTGTTTTTT
CASSPRTGGVGELFF